The clone carrying this T cell receptor beta chain appeared a single time. What it binds is unknown. The CDR3 covers 14 residues. With 4 bases clipped from V and 2 bases from J, the junction kept 5 bases outside the gene matches. Germline V gene data show CDR1 as SEHNR and CDR2 as FQNEAQ (reference sequence). The assay was immunoSEQ multiplex PCR, and TCRdb's table has in-frame clones only and misses some. The data contain about 130,000 clones, approximately 95% of them singletons. These data belong to a study of cytomegalovirus exposure and HLA in healthy donors. Study information: A later analysis reported the same platform for the 90 to 150 validation repertoires and the 500 to 750 first-cohort repertoires.

Study-level results: Cytomegalovirus-associated status was assigned to 164 TCR beta chains. Among TCR sequences, most were rare, though some public TCRs appeared in many donors. Under in vitro conditions, three CMV-associated chains were confirmed as specific for CMV antigens.

Input material: PBMCs. The TCR originated in a man between 18 and 29 years old in good health and CMV-seronegative. The J gene is TRBJ2-7, the V gene TRBV7-9; 7 nucleotides line up with TRBD1. The DNA of the CDR3 is TGTGCCAGCAGCTCTTGGACAGGAACCTACGAGCAGTACTTC. Its translation: CASSSWTGTYEQYF. Drawing the rest from reference TRBV7-9 and TRBJ2-7, the complete variable domain is DTGVSQNPRHKITKRGQNVTFRCDPISEHNRLYWYRQTLGQGPEFLTYFQNEAQLEKSRLLSDRFSAERPKGSFSTLEIQRTEQGDSAMYLCASSSWTGTYEQYFGPGTRLTVT.